These T cell receptor beta chains were read from a single sample in a study of cytomegalovirus exposure and HLA in healthy donors. Produced via immunoSEQ multiplex PCR; TCRdb's table is partial and in-frame only. The data contain fewer than 200,000 clones, over 70% of them singletons. Source material: PBMCs. These receptor sequences come from a man between 40 and 49 years old in good health and CMV-seropositive. Each CDR3 is given with its conserved first and last residue. A D gene is named only where the DNA matches it firmly. A clone size is listed for some rows: how often the clone was seen (once, few, many), or a class if it is expanded.

>TRBJ1-4|TRBV10-3|NA|NA
CACAVGGREVNEKLFF
TGTGCCTGCGCCGTGGGGGGGCGCGAGGTAAATGAAAAACTGTTTTTT
>TRBJ2-7|TRBV5-6|NA|NA
CASRKRGITTTFSYEQYF
TGTGCCAGCCGGAAAAGGGGTATAACCACCACATTCTCCTACGAGCAGTACTTC
>TRBJ2-3|TRBV5-1|NA|NA
CASSLGTVTDTQYF
TGCGCCAGCAGCTTGGGGACAGTGACAGATACGCAGTATTTT
>TRBJ2-7|TRBV2|NA|NA
CASNPGGRDEQYF
TGTGCCAGCAACCCCGGTGGGCGGGACGAGCAGTACTTC
>TRBJ2-7|TRBV30|once|NA
CACRAGTYEQYF
TGTGCCTGCCGGGCCGGGACATACGAGCAGTACTTC
>TRBJ2-7|TRBV11-2|NA|TRBD2
CASSLDSWGTSVVEQYF
TGTGCCAGCAGCTTAGACTCCTGGGGGACTAGCGTAGTCGAGCAGTACTTC
>TRBJ2-2|TRBV6-1|once|NA
CASSEEGVSYTGELFF
TGTGCCAGCAGTGAAGAAGGGGTTTCGTACACCGGGGAGCTGTTTTTT
>TRBJ2-1|TRBV18|NA|NA
CASSPTGWESEQFF
TGTGCCAGCTCACCAACGGGATGGGAGAGTGAGCAGTTCTTC
>TRBJ2-1|TRBV29-1|NA|TRBD2
CSLGLAGAREQFF
TGCAGCCTTGGACTAGCGGGAGCGCGTGAGCAGTTCTTC
>TRBJ1-5|TRBV6-5|NA|NA
CASREGGALPQHF
TGTGCCAGCAGGGAGGGTGGGGCCCTGCCCCAGCATTTT
>TRBJ1-3|TRBV29-1|NA|NA
CSVAPGIHSGNTIYF
TGCAGCGTGGCCCCGGGGATCCACTCTGGAAACACCATATATTTT
>TRBJ1-3|TRBV12-5|NA|TRBD1
CASGLAGTVGNTIYF
TGTGCTAGTGGTTTGGCCGGGACAGTGGGAAACACCATATATTTT
>TRBJ2-5|TRBV6-5|few|NA
CASSYGLQETQYF
TGTGCCAGCAGTTACGGGCTTCAAGAGACCCAGTACTTC
>TRBJ2-1|TRBV4-1|NA|TRBD2
CASSLGLAGESSYNEQFF
TGCGCCAGCAGCCTAGGACTAGCGGGAGAGAGCTCCTACAATGAGCAGTTCTTC
>TRBJ2-7|TRBV19|few|TRBD1
CASSAGTASSYEQYF
TGTGCCAGTAGTGCTGGGACAGCTAGCTCCTACGAGCAGTACTTC
>TRBJ2-7|TRBV10-2|NA|TRBD1
CASSEVRKDRDSYEQYF
TGCGCCAGCAGTGAAGTCCGAAAGGACAGGGATTCCTACGAGCAGTACTTC
>TRBJ2-7|TRBV29-1|NA|NA
CSVSQGHYEQYF
TGCAGCGTGTCACAGGGACACTACGAGCAGTACTTC
>TRBJ2-7|TRBV19|NA|NA
CASSIVAGPNEQYF
TGTGCCAGTAGTATAGTGGCAGGGCCCAACGAGCAGTACTTC
>TRBJ2-1|TRBV6-4|NA|TRBD1
CASRQTGGMDEQFF
TGTGCCAGCCGCCAGACAGGGGGCATGGATGAGCAGTTCTTC
>TRBJ1-2|TRBV28|once|TRBD1
CASSTGVEGYTF
TGTGCCAGCTCCACAGGGGTCGAAGGCTACACCTTC
>TRBJ1-4|TRBV6-1|NA|NA
CASSVRPGEGRKLFF
TGTGCCAGCAGTGTTCGCCCCGGGGAGGGCAGAAAACTGTTTTTT
>TRBJ2-3|TRBV5-1|NA|NA
CASSLVLAADTQYF
TGCGCCAGCAGCTTGGTGCTAGCAGCGGATACGCAGTATTTT